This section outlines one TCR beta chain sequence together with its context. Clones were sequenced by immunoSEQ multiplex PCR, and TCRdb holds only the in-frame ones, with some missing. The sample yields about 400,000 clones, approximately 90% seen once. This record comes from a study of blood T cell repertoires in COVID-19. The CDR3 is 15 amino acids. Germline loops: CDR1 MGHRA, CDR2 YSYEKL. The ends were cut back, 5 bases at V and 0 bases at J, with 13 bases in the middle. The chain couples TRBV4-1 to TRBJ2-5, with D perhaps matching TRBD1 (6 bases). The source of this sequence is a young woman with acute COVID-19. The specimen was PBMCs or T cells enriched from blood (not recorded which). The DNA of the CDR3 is TGCGCCAGCAGCAAGGGGGAAGGGGACCAAGAGACCCAGTACTTC. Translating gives CASSKGEGDQETQYF.